This T cell receptor (beta chain) comes out of a study of blood T cell repertoires in COVID-19. The V and J ends lost 3 bases and 6 bases respectively, with 5 bases between them. CDR1 and CDR2 (germline): KGHDR, SFDVKD. The CDR3 spans 12 residues. Of note for this clone: Additional DNA sequences in this sample encode the identical CDR3.

The assay was immunoSEQ multiplex PCR, and TCRdb's table has in-frame clones only and misses some. The sample gives tens of thousands of clones, about 85% of which show up once; around 3.7% is in the top ten. This chain uses TRBV24-1 with TRBJ1-5; the D is unclear. The sequence came from a woman aged 45-65 years with COVID-19, enrolled during active disease. Sequencing was carried out using peripheral blood. The CDR3 sequence: CATSDPGQPQHF. DNA for the CDR3: TGTGCCACCAGTGATCCGGGTCAGCCCCAGCATTTT.